The present T cell receptor beta chain was sequenced within a study of OX40 agonist ivuxolimab in advanced cancers. The overall study: The patients got ivuxolimab, which is an agonistic anti-OX40 (CD134) antibody.

The germline V gene encodes CDR1 SGDLS and CDR2 YYNGEE. The junction had 9 bases not matched to a gene; V was cut back by 4 bases and J by 5 bases. The CDR3 has 16 residues. This clone was counted a single time. Its antigen is unknown. Some clones are missing from TCRdb's copy, which holds only in-frame ones; the method was immunoSEQ multiplex PCR. The sample yields some 50,000 clones, 70% to 90% seen once. Study-wide points: Relative to CD4+, CD8+ T cells held more expanded clones on average.

This receptor was identified in an adult with an advanced solid tumor such as melanoma, head and neck, liver or kidney cancer. The chain has TRBV9 and TRBJ2-5; 12 bases map to TRBD2. Sequenced here: CD4+ or CD8+ T cells sorted from blood, sampled in a trial of the OX40 agonist ivuxolimab. CDR3 in DNA: TGTGCCAGCAGCCCAAGGACTAGCGGGGCGTCGGAGACCCAGTACTTC. The encoded protein is CASSPRTSGASETQYF.